Ten or more counts support the clone carrying this TCR beta chain. No antigen is known for it. In germline, CDR1 is LGHDT, CDR2 YNNKEL (reference sequence). The V gene lost 1 base and the J gene lost 9 bases, with 10 bases spanning the gap. The CDR3 totals 14 residues. Diagnoses were established using clinical symptoms, serum thyroxine and TRAb, thyroid ultrasound and orbital computed tomography. This sample is part of a study of T cells in Graves' hyperthyroidism and ophthalmopathy. Findings and caveats of the study: Blood also contained most expanded thyroid clonotypes above 0.001.

Amplification of TCR beta CDR3 regions was performed using RNA transcripts as template. The HTBI primer set served for first-round RT-PCR of the TCR CDR3. MiXCR, applied by TCRdb to the multiplex PCR reads, yields one record per CDR3 protein. The repertoire has a few hundred thousand distinct CDR3 sequences, about an eighth of them found once; the top ten carry 30% to 35%. This clonotype originated in a woman aged 40 to 50 with Graves' ophthalmopathy. Sample: blood. The rearrangement links TRBV3-1 to TRBJ1-6; D not resolved. CDR3: CASSQVTSSSPLHF. As DNA, the CDR3 is TGTGCCAGCAGCCAAGTCACGTCCAGTTCACCCCTCCACTTT.